The 26 T cell receptor beta chains reported below all come from one sample, sequenced in a study of T cells in localized non-small cell lung cancer. Repertoires were generated with immunoSEQ multiplex PCR, while TCRdb's copy carries only in-frame clones and drops some. The sample lists about 52,000 clones, around nine tenths seen once, with about 15% in the top ten. The sample consisted of PBMCs, taken before any cancer treatment. Receptors originate from a female donor with stage II lung adenocarcinoma.

The chain recombines TRBV5-1 with TRBJ2-7; either TRBD1 or TRBD2 may fit D (5 bases each). V was pared by 4 bases and J by 6 bases, with 23 bases between. CDR1 and CDR2 from the germline V gene are SGHRS and YFSETQ. The CDR3 covers 16 residues. The CDR3, as DNA: TGCGCCAGCAGCCTAGTGATTGGGACGCTAGTCTCCGAGCAGTACTTC. Translating gives CASSLVIGTLVSEQYF.

V usage is TRBV4-1 and J usage is TRBJ2-7, with TRBD2 identical over 12 bases. This CDR3 is 14 amino acids long. V dropped 3 bases and J dropped 4; count of bases not matched to a gene: 1. The germline V gene encodes CDR1 MGHRA and CDR2 YSYEKL. DNA of the CDR3: TGCGCCAGCAGCCAGACTAGCGGGGGTTACGAGCAGTACTTC. This encodes CASSQTSGGYEQYF.

The V gene is TRBV15, the J gene TRBJ1-3; no clear D gene. Trimming left V 5 bases short and J 0 bases short, with 11 bases between. CDR3 length: 15 amino acids. The V gene's germline CDR1 is LNHNV and CDR2 YYDKDF (reference sequence). The CDR3 DNA reads TGTGCCACCAGCTTTGGGCAAGGCTCTGGAAACACCATATATTTT. Translating gives CATSFGQGSGNTIYF.

A word on this clone: A read error may produce the germline difference seen at one junction end. The chain uses TRBV5-8 and TRBJ1-2; tentatively, D is TRBD1 (5 bases). The CDR3 consists of 13 residues. Germline V CDR1 and CDR2: SGHTS, YDEGEE. The CDR3 protein is CASSLGRVDGYIF. DNA of the CDR3: TGTGCCAGCAGCTTGGGCAGGGTGGATGGCTACATCTTC.

A note on this clone: Germline is not matched at one junction end, which may reflect a read error. The chain's CDR3 is CASSLVRTRVIF. The CDR3 region has the DNA TGTGCCAGCAGCTTAGTTCGGACTAGGGTCATCTTC. The rearrangement uses TRBV13 and TRBJ2-1, with 7 bases lining up with TRBD2. The CDR3 runs to 12 residues. Germline V gives CDR1 PRHDT, CDR2 FYEKMQ (reference sequence).

The gene calls are TRBV9 and TRBJ2-1; 7 bases agree with TRBD2. Trimming took 3 bases from V and 6 from J; bases not matched to a gene: 9. Germline V gene lookup returns CDR1 SGDLS and CDR2 YYNGEE. The CDR3 consists of 15 residues. The DNA of the CDR3 is TGTGCCAGCAGCGCGGGGGGTTCAATGAGCAATGAGCAGTTCTTC. This gives the protein CASSAGGSMSNEQFF.

The chain has TRBV7-3 and TRBJ2-5; D may match TRBD1 or TRBD2 (5 bases each). Trimming shortened V by 1 base and J by 7 bases, and 13 bases separated the two germline ends. From germline, CDR1 is SGHTA and CDR2 FQGTGA. CDR3 length equals 14 residues. CDR3 DNA: TGTGCCAGCAGCTTAAGGCGAGGGGTGAGGACCCAGTACTTC. This gives the protein CASSLRRGVRTQYF. Looking up the rest from reference TRBV7-3 and TRBJ2-5 gives the full variable domain: GAGVSQTPSNKVTEKGKYVELRCDPISGHTALYWYRQSLGQGPEFLIYFQGTGAADDSGLPNDRFFAVRPEGSVSTLKIQRTERGDSAVYLCASSLRRGVRTQYFGPGTRLLVL.

The rearrangement links TRBV6-4 to TRBJ2-1; 12 positions match TRBD2. Germline loops: CDR1 MRHNA, CDR2 SNTAGT. V lost 6 bases and J lost 0; bases outside the gene matches: 6. This CDR3 comprises 17 residues. This CDR3 is CASSRTSGGSSYNEQFF. The CDR3 DNA sequence: TGTGCCAGCAGCAGAACTAGCGGGGGGTCCTCCTACAATGAGCAGTTCTTC.

This clone occurred once. The rearrangement uses TRBV7-2 and TRBJ1-1; D ambiguous. Germline CDR1 and CDR2: SGHTA and FQGNSA. The CDR3 length is 13 residues. Trimming removed 3 bases at V and 2 bases at J, with 7 bases between. The chain's CDR3 is CASSFNSNTEAFF. CDR3 sequence (DNA): TGTGCCAGCAGCTTTAATAGTAACACTGAAGCTTTCTTT.

This chain links TRBV7-9 with TRBJ1-1; no reliable D call. V dropped 1 base and J dropped 6 bases, with 6 bases sitting between them. Germline V gene data show CDR1 as SEHNR and CDR2 as FQNEAQ (reference sequence). The CDR3 spans 12 residues. CDR3 in DNA: TGTGCCAGCAGCTTAGTAAGGGCTGAAGCTTTCTTT. Encoded protein: CASSLVRAEAFF.

This clone has just a few counts. The V gene is TRBV10-3, the J gene TRBJ1-3; perhaps TRBD1 as D (6 bases). There are 14 residues in the CDR3. The V and J ends lost 7 bases and 4 bases respectively, with 14 bases between them. Germline V gene sequence: CDR1 ENHRY, CDR2 SYGVKD. The CDR3 region is CAITDGGPGNTIYF. CDR3 coding DNA: TGTGCCATCACCGACGGGGGGCCGGGAAACACCATATATTTT.

CDR3 sequence (DNA): TGTGCCAGCAGCCCCGGACAGGGAAGGACTGAAGCTTTCTTT. As protein: CASSPGQGRTEAFF. The rearrangement links TRBV6-5 to TRBJ1-1; 8 nucleotides agree with TRBD1. CDR1 and CDR2 (germline): MNHEY, SVGAGI. This CDR3 contains 14 residues. The V and J ends lost 6 bases and 5 bases, in that order; junction bases with no gene match: 8.

In DNA form, the CDR3 reads TGTGCCAGCATGCTACAGTTCTCGTCTGAGACCCAGTACTTC. Translation: CASMLQFSSETQYF. The chain has TRBV6-1 and TRBJ2-5, with D unresolved. Germline loops: CDR1 MNHNS, CDR2 SASEGT. V was pared by 7 bases and J by 5 bases, with 17 bases between. This CDR3 contains 14 residues.

The chain is built from TRBV5-1 and TRBJ2-3, with TRBD2 matching over 7 bases. The ends lost 2 bases at V and 4 bases at J; junction bases unmatched: 4. Germline-derived CDR1 and CDR2 are SGHRS and YFSETQ. CDR3 size: 14 residues. The CDR3 DNA reads as TGCGCCAGCAGCTTAGCGGGGAGAGCAGATACGCAGTATTTT. It encodes CASSLAGRADTQYF.

The chain uses TRBV19 and TRBJ1-5, with unresolved D. Trimming shortened V by 3 bases and J by 5 bases, and 17 bases separated the two germline ends. CDR3 length: 16 residues. Germline lookup yields CDR1 LNHDA and CDR2 SQIVND (reference sequence). CDR3: CASSIMGIPAYQPQHF. The DNA for the CDR3 is TGTGCCAGTAGTATTATGGGGATCCCCGCCTATCAGCCCCAGCATTTT.

This clone was recorded a few times. A junction end diverges from the germline sequence, so it may reflect a read error. This chain links TRBV5-5 with TRBJ2-7, with D perhaps matching TRBD1 or TRBD2 (7 bases each). This CDR3 comprises 14 residues. CDR1 and CDR2 (germline): SGHKS, YYEKEE (reference sequence). CDR3 sequence reads: CASSGGDSSSRLDF. The CDR3 DNA reads as TGTGCCAGCAGCGGGGGGGACAGTTCGAGTCGGTTGGACTTC. Drawing the rest from reference TRBV5-5 and TRBJ2-7, the complete variable domain is DAGVTQSPTHLIKTRGQQVTLRCSPISGHKSVSWYQQVLGQGPQFIFQYYEKEERGRGNFPDRFSARQFPNYSSELNVNALLLGDSALYLCASSGGDSSSRLDFGPGTRLTVT.

The V and J genes are TRBV5-6 and TRBJ1-1; D remains ambiguous. CDR3 size: 13 residues. V lost 2 bases, J lost 0 bases, and 5 bases lay in between. Germline V lookup: CDR1 SGHDT, CDR2 YYEEEE. The CDR3 is CASSLRLNTEAFF. As DNA, the CDR3 is TGTGCCAGCAGCTTAAGGTTGAACACTGAAGCTTTCTTT.

The chain uses TRBV7-3 and TRBJ2-4; tentatively, D is TRBD2 (5 bases). Germline V gene sequence: CDR1 SGHTA, CDR2 FQGTGA. This CDR3 spans 14 amino acids. V was cut by 5 bases and J by 5 bases, with 13 bases left in between. The CDR3 bases are TGTGCCAGCAGCCCTAGCTCTGACCAAAACATTCAGTACTTC. Protein product: CASSPSSDQNIQYF. Full variable domain (missing parts from reference TRBV7-3 and TRBJ2-4): GAGVSQTPSNKVTEKGKYVELRCDPISGHTALYWYRQSLGQGPEFLIYFQGTGAADDSGLPNDRFFAVRPEGSVSTLKIQRTERGDSAVYLCASSPSSDQNIQYFGAGTRLSVL.

This clone has just a few counts. The gene calls are TRBV27 and TRBJ1-3, with D possibly matching TRBD1 (5 bases). This CDR3 comprises 17 residues. Trimming left V 1 base short and J 4 bases short, with 17 bases between. CDR1 is MNHEY and CDR2 is SMNVEV in the germline V gene (reference sequence). CDR3 coding DNA: TGTGCCAGCAGTTTATTTGGCAGGGTCGGGAAAGGAAACACCATATATTTT. Translation gives CASSLFGRVGKGNTIYF.

The count of this clone is one. The chain links TRBV7-6 to TRBJ1-1; D is unresolved. Looked up from germline, CDR1 is SGHVS and CDR2 is FNYEAQ. The CDR3 is made up of 18 amino acids. The V and J ends lost 4 bases and 0 bases respectively, with 21 bases between them. CDR3 sequence reads: CASSSDYGRIGMNTEAFF. Written as DNA, the CDR3 is TGTGCCAGCAGCTCCGACTACGGGCGGATTGGAATGAACACTGAAGCTTTCTTT.

The chain is built from TRBV6-1 and TRBJ2-7; D possibly corresponds to TRBD1 (6 bases). This CDR3 is 14 amino acids long. V lost 5 bases and J lost 1, with 12 bases in between. Germline V lookup: CDR1 MNHNS, CDR2 SASEGT. CDR3 region: CASSPGHTSYEQYF. CDR3 in DNA: TGTGCCAGCAGTCCGGGACACACTTCCTACGAGCAGTACTTC.

The chain has TRBV10-1 and TRBJ2-7; TRBD1 agrees at 9 bases. This CDR3 has 14 residues. Per the germline V gene, CDR1 is WNHNN and CDR2 is SYGVQD (reference sequence). V shed 4 bases, J shed 4 bases, and the junction held 5 bases outside the gene matches. The CDR3 reads CASSAGQGRYEQYF. DNA for the CDR3: TGCGCCAGCAGTGCGGGACAGGGCCGTTACGAGCAGTACTTC.

The J gene is TRBJ2-7, the V gene TRBV9; D perhaps matches TRBD1 (7 bases). Germline loops: CDR1 SGDLS, CDR2 YYNGEE. The CDR3 loop spans 13 amino acids. The V gene lost 4 bases and the J gene lost 5 bases, with 13 bases spanning the gap. CDR3 nucleotides: TGTGCCAGCAGCCCGGGGGACAGCGACGAGCAGTACTTC. Translating gives CASSPGDSDEQYF.

The chain links TRBV6-4 to TRBJ1-5, with D unresolved. CDR3 length equals 15 residues. Between the trimmed V and J ends, which lost 5 bases and 3 bases, there was a span of 14 bases. Per the germline V gene, CDR1 is MRHNA and CDR2 is SNTAGT. CDR3 nucleotide sequence: TGTGCCAGCAGTATCCTCTACGGCCTCAATCAGCCCCAGCATTTT. The encoded protein is CASSILYGLNQPQHF.

The chain uses TRBV5-1 and TRBJ1-2; D is perhaps TRBD1 (5 bases). Trimming removed 0 bases at V and 6 bases at J, with 21 bases between. Germline CDR1 and CDR2: SGHRS and YFSETQ. CDR3 length: 17 residues. The CDR3 DNA follows: TGCGCCAGCAGCTTGGGGGTTCAGGGAAACGGGTATGATGGCTACACCTTC. As protein: CASSLGVQGNGYDGYTF. Based on the CDR3 plus reference TRBV5-1 and TRBJ1-2, the full variable domain is KAGVTQTPRYLIKTRGQQVTLSCSPISGHRSVSWYQQTPGQGLQFLFEYFSETQRNKGNFPGRFSGRQFSNSRSEMNVSTLELGDSALYLCASSLGVQGNGYDGYTFGSGTRLTVV.

CDR3 DNA sequence: TGTGCCAGCAGTTTAAAATCCCCTAGCGGGGGATGGAACACCGGGGAGCTGTTTTTT. Translating gives CASSLKSPSGGWNTGELFF. The chain links TRBV27 to TRBJ2-2; TRBD2 matches at 10 bases. Germline CDR1 and CDR2: MNHEY and SMNVEV (reference sequence). V lost 2 bases to trimming and J lost 1 base; unmatched junction nucleotides: 10. The CDR3 covers 19 residues.